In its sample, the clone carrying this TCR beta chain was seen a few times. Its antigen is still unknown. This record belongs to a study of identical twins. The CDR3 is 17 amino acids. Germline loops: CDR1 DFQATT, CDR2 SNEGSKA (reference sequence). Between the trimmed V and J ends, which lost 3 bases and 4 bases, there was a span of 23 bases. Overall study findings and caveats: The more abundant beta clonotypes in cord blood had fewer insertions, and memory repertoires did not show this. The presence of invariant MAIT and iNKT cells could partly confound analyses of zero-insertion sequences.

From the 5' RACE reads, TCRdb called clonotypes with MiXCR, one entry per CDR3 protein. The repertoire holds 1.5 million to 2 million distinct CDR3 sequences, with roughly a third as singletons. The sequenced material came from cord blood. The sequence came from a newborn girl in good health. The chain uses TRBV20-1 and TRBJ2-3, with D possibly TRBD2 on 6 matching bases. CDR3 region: CSASSRDSQKIPDTQYF. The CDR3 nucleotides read TGCAGTGCTAGTTCCAGGGACTCCCAAAAGATCCCAGATACGCAGTATTTT.